Listed below are T cell receptor beta chains from one sample, sequenced in a study of response to subunit inactivated influenza vaccine. TCRdb redid the calling of the RT-PCR reads with MiXCR, one entry per CDR3 protein. Seen here are some 500,000 distinct CDR3 sequences, about 25% observed once, and the top ten hold under 2.5%. Sequencing used CD4+ T cells sorted from PBMCs, obtained 5 days after vaccination. These receptors were taken from a man aged 45 to 65 who received an inactivated influenza vaccine. CDR3s include the opening cysteine and the closing phenylalanine or tryptophan. Fields, in order: V gene, CDR3 length, D gene, clone size, J gene, CDR3 DNA, CDR3 protein. A D gene is named only where the DNA matches it firmly. Size is omitted from some rows. Given values are once, few, many or a class for expanded clones.

TRBV12-3/TRBV12-4	13	NA	few	TRBJ1-1	TGTGCCAGCAGTTTAGGGGGGGCAGGTGAAGCTTTCTTT	CASSLGGAGEAFF
TRBV10-3	11	NA	NA	TRBJ2-1	TGTGCCACAGGGATGGGGGATGAGCAGTTCTTC	CATGMGDEQFF
TRBV20-1	15	NA	NA	TRBJ1-5	TGCAGTGCTAGAGATTACAGCACGAGCAATCAGCCCCAGCATTTT	CSARDYSTSNQPQHF
TRBV12-3/TRBV12-4	13	NA	few	TRBJ1-2	TGTGCCAGCAGTACAGGGTTCTACTATGGCTACACCTTC	CASSTGFYYGYTF
TRBV5-1	18	TRBD2	few	TRBJ2-1	TGCGCCAGCAGCTTTAATCTACCCGGAAGCAGCGGGAGAAATGAGCAGTTCTTC	CASSFNLPGSSGRNEQFF
TRBV12-3/TRBV12-4	17	TRBD2	few	TRBJ2-1	TGTGCCAGCAGAAAAAGACCCGGGACTAGCGGATCCAATGAGCAGTTCTTC	CASRKRPGTSGSNEQFF
TRBV7-2	14	NA	NA	TRBJ2-5	TGTGCCAGCAGCTTAATTGGCCCGGGGGAGACCCAGTACTTC	CASSLIGPGETQYF
TRBV20-1	13	NA	NA	TRBJ2-7	TGCAGTGCTAGAGAGTCTAGTAGGAGCGAGCAGTACTTC	CSARESSRSEQYF
TRBV5-1	13	TRBD1	NA	TRBJ2-7	TGCGCCAGCAGCATACAGGGGGTCTACGAGCAGTACTTC	CASSIQGVYEQYF
TRBV3-1	14	NA	NA	TRBJ2-6	TGTGCCAGCAGCCAAGCTACTGGGGCCAACGTCCTGACTTTC	CASSQATGANVLTF
TRBV15	14	NA	few	TRBJ1-1	TGTGCCACCAGCAGGGGCCCGGGGAACACTGAAGCTTTCTTT	CATSRGPGNTEAFF
TRBV5-1	15	NA	NA	TRBJ2-7	TGCGCCAGCAGCTTCGGGGGGACAAGCTCCTACGAGCAGTACTTC	CASSFGGTSSYEQYF
TRBV10-3	15	TRBD2	NA	TRBJ2-7	TGTGCCATCAGTGCGGGGGGTCACAGCTCCTACGAGCAGTACTTC	CAISAGGHSSYEQYF
TRBV19	12	NA	NA	TRBJ1-6	TGTGCCAGTAGTATAGCGGGAGGACCCCTCCACTTT	CASSIAGGPLHF
TRBV6-1	14	TRBD2	many	TRBJ2-7	TGTGCCAGCACCTGGACTAGCGGGCCCTACGAGCAGTACTTC	CASTWTSGPYEQYF
TRBV12-3/TRBV12-4	13	NA	NA	TRBJ1-1	TGTGCCAGCAGTTTGGGCAGGGCCGCTGAAGCTTTCTTT	CASSLGRAAEAFF
TRBV20-1	11	NA	few	TRBJ2-5	TGCAGTGCTAGAGGTCAGGTGACCCAGTACTTC	CSARGQVTQYF
TRBV7-2	15	TRBD2	few	TRBJ2-1	TGTGCCAGCAGTTTACTAGCGGGAGAGTGGAATGAGCAGTTCTTC	CASSLLAGEWNEQFF
TRBV28	19	TRBD2	many	TRBJ2-7	TGTGCCAGCAGTTTCGCTCTAGATCTTATAGCGGGAAGCTCCTACGAGCAGTACTTC	CASSFALDLIAGSSYEQYF
TRBV14	14	NA	NA	TRBJ2-5	TGTGCCAGCAGCCAAGATACGACTAAGGGGACCCAGTACTTC	CASSQDTTKGTQYF
TRBV20-1	14	TRBD1	few	TRBJ2-7	TGCAGTGCTAGAGATGCGGGACAGGGTTACGAGCAGTACTTC	CSARDAGQGYEQYF
TRBV6-1	15	TRBD2	NA	TRBJ2-7	TGTGCCAGCAGGGGAGGACTAGCGGGCCCCTACGAGCAGTACTTC	CASRGGLAGPYEQYF
TRBV7-2	14	NA	many	TRBJ2-7	TGTGCCAGCAGCTTAGCCACAGCAGACTACGAGCAGTACTTC	CASSLATADYEQYF
TRBV6-1	15	NA	NA	TRBJ2-1	TGTGCCAGCAGTCAGGGGGGGGCCCACTACAATGAGCAGTTCTTC	CASSQGGAHYNEQFF
TRBV4-3	15	TRBD1	few	TRBJ2-7	TGCGCCAGCAGCATGGGGCAGGGGGCTTCCTACGAGCAGTACTTC	CASSMGQGASYEQYF
TRBV7-6	16	TRBD1	few	TRBJ2-5	TGTGCCAGCAGCCCAAAACAGGGGTTGTACCAAGAGACCCAGTACTTC	CASSPKQGLYQETQYF
TRBV5-1	16	NA	few	TRBJ2-1	TGCGCCAGCAGCTTTGGGCTTGGACGGACCTTGGATGAGCAGTTCTTC	CASSFGLGRTLDEQFF
TRBV30	11	NA	NA	TRBJ2-2	TGTGCCTGGAGTGTTATCGGGGAGCTGTTTTTT	CAWSVIGELFF
TRBV6-2/TRBV6-3	14	NA	NA	TRBJ2-7	TGTGCCAGCAGTGACCCCGGGACGGTCTACGAGCAGTACTTC	CASSDPGTVYEQYF
TRBV4-2	16	TRBD2	once	TRBJ2-7	TGTGCCAGCAGCCGAATCAGGACTAGCGACTCCTACGAGCAGTACTTC	CASSRIRTSDSYEQYF
TRBV5-1	17	TRBD2	NA	TRBJ2-3	TGCGCCAGCAGCTTGCCGCGGCGGGAGGGCCGTTCAGATACGCAGTATTTT	CASSLPRREGRSDTQYF
TRBV5-1	15	NA	NA	TRBJ2-1	TGCGCCAGCAGCCCGCGACAGAGATCCTACAATGAGCAGTTCTTC	CASSPRQRSYNEQFF
TRBV4-1	15	TRBD1	few	TRBJ2-7	TGCGCCAGCAGCCAACTCCGGGACAGCACCTACGAGCAGTACTTC	CASSQLRDSTYEQYF
TRBV7-9	15	TRBD1	NA	TRBJ2-5	TGTGCCAGCAGCTTAGGGACAGGGGGACAAGAGACCCAGTACTTC	CASSLGTGGQETQYF
TRBV5-1	15	NA	NA	TRBJ2-1	TGCGCCAGCAGCTTGGGAGGGACGGTCTACAATGAGCAGTTCTTC	CASSLGGTVYNEQFF
TRBV3-1	15	TRBD2	NA	TRBJ2-2	TGTGCCAGCAGCCTTCGCGGGAGGGCCGCCGGGGAGCTGTTTTTT	CASSLRGRAAGELFF
TRBV7-6	15	NA	few	TRBJ2-3	TGTGCCAGCAGCTTCGAGGGGCGGAGCACAGATACGCAGTATTTT	CASSFEGRSTDTQYF
TRBV9	12	NA	NA	TRBJ1-6	TGTGCCAGCAGCGTAGGGGGGTCACCCCTCCACTTT	CASSVGGSPLHF
TRBV20-1	15	NA	NA	TRBJ1-2	TGCAGTGCCCAGGCACCGGGCTTGCCTAACTATGGCTACACCTTC	CSAQAPGLPNYGYTF
TRBV6-2/TRBV6-3	15	NA	few	TRBJ2-7	TGTGCCAGCAGTTACTCGAGTCCAGGGACCCACGAGCAGTACTTC	CASSYSSPGTHEQYF
TRBV4-1	19	TRBD1	NA	TRBJ2-5	TGCGCCAGCAGCCACCGAGCACGGGACAGCGACCTCCTTCGGGAGACCCAGTACTTC	CASSHRARDSDLLRETQYF
TRBV4-2	14	NA	many	TRBJ2-7	TGTGCCAGCAGCCAAGTAGGCGTACGGGGGGAGCAGTACTTC	CASSQVGVRGEQYF
TRBV7-2	16	NA	few	TRBJ1-1	TGTGCCAGCAGCTTAGTAATGGGGGCGCCGAACACTGAAGCTTTCTTT	CASSLVMGAPNTEAFF
TRBV10-3	15	NA	NA	TRBJ2-5	TGTGCCATCAGTGAGTCGACGTCGGGAGACGAGACCCAGTACTTC	CAISESTSGDETQYF
TRBV4-3	18	NA	once	TRBJ1-1	TGCGCCAGCAGCCAAGGACCACTATCTACAGGTCTGAACACTGAAGCTTTCTTT	CASSQGPLSTGLNTEAFF
TRBV20-1	14	NA	few	TRBJ1-1	TGCAGTGCTAGAAAACAGGGCATGAACACTGAAGCTTTCTTT	CSARKQGMNTEAFF
TRBV7-2	12	NA	few	TRBJ1-1	TGTGCCAGCAGCTTACTCGTAACTGAAGCTTTCTTT	CASSLLVTEAFF
TRBV5-1	14	NA	few	TRBJ1-6	TGCGCCAGCAGCTTGGCCTGGGGGAATTCACCCCTCCACTTT	CASSLAWGNSPLHF
TRBV7-2	17	NA	NA	TRBJ1-2	TGTGCCAGCAGCTCCGGGAACTCAGGGGCCGGGGGCTATGGCTACACCTTC	CASSSGNSGAGGYGYTF
TRBV5-1	17	TRBD2	few	TRBJ2-3	TGCGCCAGCAAGACTAGCGGGAGGGCCGATTTGGCAGATACGCAGTATTTT	CASKTSGRADLADTQYF
TRBV4-2	16	TRBD2	NA	TRBJ2-2	TGTGCCAGCAGCCCCTCGAGTGGACGGGGGGCCGGGGAGCTGTTTTTT	CASSPSSGRGAGELFF
TRBV12-3/TRBV12-4	15	TRBD1	few	TRBJ1-6	TGTGCCAGCAGTCGGTGGGACAGGGGCGATTCACCCCTCCACTTT	CASSRWDRGDSPLHF
TRBV11-2	12	NA	many	TRBJ2-7	TGTGCCAGCAGCTTATACACCCTCCAGCAGTACTTC	CASSLYTLQQYF
TRBV6-6	13	TRBD2	few	TRBJ2-1	TGTGCCACCTGCCTAGCGGAGGCCAATGAGCAGTTCTTC	CATCLAEANEQFF
TRBV12-3/TRBV12-4	15	TRBD1	few	TRBJ2-3	TGTGCCAGCAGTCCGGGACAGGGGGCCTCAGATACGCAGTATTTT	CASSPGQGASDTQYF
TRBV6-5	16	TRBD1	NA	TRBJ1-2	TGTGCCAGCAGTTATCACGGAACAGGGGTGGACTATGGCTACACCTTC	CASSYHGTGVDYGYTF
TRBV11-2	15	NA	NA	TRBJ1-1	TGTGCCAGCAGCCCGAGAATCCTAAGGAACACTGAAGCTTTCTTT	CASSPRILRNTEAFF
TRBV20-1	13	NA	few	TRBJ2-7	TGCAGTGCTAATGACGGACAACCCTACGAGCAGTACTTC	CSANDGQPYEQYF
TRBV12-3/TRBV12-4	12	NA	few	TRBJ1-1	TGTGCCAGCAGGCCCAGGGGCACTGAAGCTTTCTTT	CASRPRGTEAFF